The 7 T cell receptor beta chains below come from one sample, sequenced in a study of blood T cell repertoires in COVID-19. Sequenced by immunoSEQ multiplex PCR; TCRdb stores in-frame clones only, minus some. Among 300,000 or so clones listed, over 75% were seen once. Sequenced: peripheral blood. These receptors were taken from a man in his fifties or sixties with active or convalescent COVID-19.

This rearrangement joins TRBV28 to TRBJ1-2, with no clear D. This CDR3 spans 18 amino acids. CDR1 is MDHEN and CDR2 is SYDVKM in the germline V gene. The V gene lost 3 bases and the J gene lost 2 bases, with 22 bases spanning the gap. DNA of the CDR3: TGTGCCAGCAGTTTCTCCGGACGATCGGGAAATTTCAACTATGGCTACACCTTC. It yields the protein CASSFSGRSGNFNYGYTF.

This rearrangement joins TRBV5-1 to TRBJ1-1; 7 bases agree with TRBD1. The CDR3 covers 13 residues. CDR1 is SGHRS and CDR2 is YFSETQ in the germline V gene. V shed 0 bases, J shed 8 bases, and the junction held 4 bases outside the gene matches. The CDR3 spells CASSLERDREAFF. CDR3 bases: TGCGCCAGCAGCTTGGAGAGGGACAGAGAAGCTTTCTTT.

The chain is built from TRBV5-4 and TRBJ2-1; 7 nucleotides line up with TRBD2. This CDR3 has 15 amino acids. Germline V gene data show CDR1 as SGHNT and CDR2 as YYREEE (reference sequence). V shed 1 base, J shed 10 bases, and the junction held 11 bases outside the gene matches. CDR3 region: CASSLQASGLFEQFF. In DNA form, the CDR3 reads TGTGCCAGCAGCTTGCAGGCTAGCGGACTATTCGAGCAGTTCTTC.

This CDR3 reads CASTLGDRGGEQFF. CDR3 DNA: TGTGCCAGCACCCTCGGGGACAGGGGTGGAGAGCAGTTCTTC. This chain joins TRBV2 and TRBJ2-1, with TRBD1 matching 10 bases. The CDR3 sequence is 14 residues long. Germline-derived CDR1 and CDR2 are SNHLY and FYNNEI. V gave up 7 bases and J gave up 10 bases; unmatched junction bases: 10.

The genes are TRBV19 and TRBJ1-5; 10 bases align to TRBD1. Unmatched junction bases numbered 8, after V lost 1 base and J lost 8 bases. The CDR3 has 16 residues. The germline V gene encodes CDR1 LNHDA and CDR2 SQIVND (reference sequence). CDR3 region: CASSIGDRGFGEPQHF. In nucleotides, the CDR3 is TGTGCCAGTAGTATAGGGGACAGGGGTTTTGGAGAGCCCCAGCATTTT.

The chain employs TRBV19 and TRBJ2-3; D is uncertain. The germline V and J ends were trimmed by 2 bases and 2 bases, with 5 bases remaining between them. The CDR3 is 13 amino acids. Germline V lookup: CDR1 LNHDA, CDR2 SQIVND (reference sequence). CDR3 in amino acids: CASSIQATDTQYF. In DNA form, the CDR3 reads TGTGCCAGTAGTATACAGGCCACAGATACGCAGTATTTT.

The rearrangement uses TRBV9 and TRBJ1-5; D is ambiguous. There are 14 residues in the CDR3. The V and J ends lost 4 bases and 4 bases respectively, with 12 bases between them. Germline V CDR1 and CDR2: SGDLS, YYNGEE. CDR3 bases: TGTGCCAGCAGCCCGGACTTGGGAAATCAGCCCCAGCATTTT. It codes for CASSPDLGNQPQHF.